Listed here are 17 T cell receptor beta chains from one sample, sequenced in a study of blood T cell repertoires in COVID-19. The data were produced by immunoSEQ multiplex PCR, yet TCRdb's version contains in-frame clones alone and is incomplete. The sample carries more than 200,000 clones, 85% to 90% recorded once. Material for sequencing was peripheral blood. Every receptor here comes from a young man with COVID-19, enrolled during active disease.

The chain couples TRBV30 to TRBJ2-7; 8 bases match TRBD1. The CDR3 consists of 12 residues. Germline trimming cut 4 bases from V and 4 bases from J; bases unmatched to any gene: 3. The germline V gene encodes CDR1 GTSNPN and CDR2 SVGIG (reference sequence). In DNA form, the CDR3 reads TGTGCCTGGACAGGGGGCCGATACGAGCAGTACTTC. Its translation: CAWTGGRYEQYF.

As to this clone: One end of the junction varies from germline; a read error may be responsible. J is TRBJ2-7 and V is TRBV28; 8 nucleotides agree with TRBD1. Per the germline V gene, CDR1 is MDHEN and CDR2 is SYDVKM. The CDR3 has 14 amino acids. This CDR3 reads CASSLSDRGRERDF. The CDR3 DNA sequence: TGTGCCAGCAGTTTATCTGACAGGGGACGTGAGAGGGACTTC.

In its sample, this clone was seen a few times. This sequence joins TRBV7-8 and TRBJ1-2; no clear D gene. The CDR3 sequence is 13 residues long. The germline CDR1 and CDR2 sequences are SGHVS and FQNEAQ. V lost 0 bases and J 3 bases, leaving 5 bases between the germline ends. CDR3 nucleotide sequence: TGTGCCAGCAGCTTAGCCGCGTACTATGGCTACACCTTC. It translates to CASSLAAYYGYTF.

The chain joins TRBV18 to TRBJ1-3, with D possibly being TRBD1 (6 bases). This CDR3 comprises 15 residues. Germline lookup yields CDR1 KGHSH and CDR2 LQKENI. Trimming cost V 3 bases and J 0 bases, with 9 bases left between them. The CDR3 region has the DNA TGTGCCAGCTCACCCAGGGGTCTCTCTGGAAACACCATATATTTT. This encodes CASSPRGLSGNTIYF.

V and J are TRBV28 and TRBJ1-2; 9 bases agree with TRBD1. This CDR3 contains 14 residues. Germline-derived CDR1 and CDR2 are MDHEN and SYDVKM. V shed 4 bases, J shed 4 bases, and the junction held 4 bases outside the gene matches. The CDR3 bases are TGTGCCAGCAGTTCGATACAGGGGGCCTATGGCTACACCTTC. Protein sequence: CASSSIQGAYGYTF.

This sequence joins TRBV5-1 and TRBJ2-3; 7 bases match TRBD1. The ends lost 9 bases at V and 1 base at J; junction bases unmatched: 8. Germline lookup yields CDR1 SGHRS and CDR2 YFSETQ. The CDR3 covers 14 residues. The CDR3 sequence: CATEGGEGTDTQYF. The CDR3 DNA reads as TGCGCCACCGAAGGGGGCGAGGGCACAGATACGCAGTATTTT. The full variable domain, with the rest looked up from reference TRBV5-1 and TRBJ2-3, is KAGVTQTPRYLIKTRGQQVTLSCSPISGHRSVSWYQQTPGQGLQFLFEYFSETQRNKGNFPGRFSGRQFSNSRSEMNVSTLELGDSALYLCATEGGEGTDTQYFGPGTRLTVL.

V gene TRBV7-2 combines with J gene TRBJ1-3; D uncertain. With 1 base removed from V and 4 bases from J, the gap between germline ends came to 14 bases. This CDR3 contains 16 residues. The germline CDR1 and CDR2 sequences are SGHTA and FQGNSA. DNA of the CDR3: TGTGCCAGCAGCTTAGGTCCGGGTGTCTCCGGAAACACCATATATTTT. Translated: CASSLGPGVSGNTIYF.

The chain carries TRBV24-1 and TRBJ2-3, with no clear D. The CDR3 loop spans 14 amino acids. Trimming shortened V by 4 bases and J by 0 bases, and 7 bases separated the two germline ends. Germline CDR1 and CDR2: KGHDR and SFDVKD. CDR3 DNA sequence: TGTGCCACCAGTGACGTTAGTAGCACAGATACGCAGTATTTT. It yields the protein CATSDVSSTDTQYF.

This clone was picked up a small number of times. The CDR3 spells CASSPISSDRISYEQYF. As DNA, the CDR3 is TGTGCCAGCAGCCCTATATCCTCCGACAGGATTTCCTACGAGCAGTACTTC. The chain uses TRBV5-4 and TRBJ2-7, with TRBD1 as a possible D gene (6 bases). The germline V gene encodes CDR1 SGHNT and CDR2 YYREEE (reference sequence). This CDR3 has 17 residues. V was trimmed by 4 bases and J by 1 base, leaving 21 bases between them.

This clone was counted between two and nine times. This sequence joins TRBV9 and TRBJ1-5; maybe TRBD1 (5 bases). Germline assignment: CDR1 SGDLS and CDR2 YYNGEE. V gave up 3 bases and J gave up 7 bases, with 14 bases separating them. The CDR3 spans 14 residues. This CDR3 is CASSDGRGEQPQHF. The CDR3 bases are TGTGCCAGCAGCGACGGCCGGGGGGAACAGCCCCAGCATTTT. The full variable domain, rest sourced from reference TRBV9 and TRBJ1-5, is DSGVTQTPKHLITATGQRVTLRCSPRSGDLSVYWYQQSLDQGLQFLIQYYNGEERAKGNILERFSAQQFPDLHSELNLSSLELGDSALYFCASSDGRGEQPQHFGDGTRLSIL.

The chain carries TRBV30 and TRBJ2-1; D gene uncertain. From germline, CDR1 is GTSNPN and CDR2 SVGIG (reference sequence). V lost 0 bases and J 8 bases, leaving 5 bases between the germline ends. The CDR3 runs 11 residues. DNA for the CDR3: TGTGCCTGGAGTGTCTTCGATGAGCAGTTCTTC. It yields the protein CAWSVFDEQFF.

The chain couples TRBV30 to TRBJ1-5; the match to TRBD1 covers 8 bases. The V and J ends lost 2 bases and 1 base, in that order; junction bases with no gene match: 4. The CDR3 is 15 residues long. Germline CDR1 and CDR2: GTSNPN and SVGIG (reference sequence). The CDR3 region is CAWSTGGTSNQPQHF. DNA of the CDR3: TGTGCCTGGAGTACAGGGGGGACAAGCAATCAGCCCCAGCATTTT. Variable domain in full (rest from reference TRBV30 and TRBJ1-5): SQTIHQWPATLVQPVGSPLSLECTVEGTSNPNLYWYRQAAGRGLQLLFYSVGIGQISSEVPQNLSASRPQDRQFILSSKKLLLSDSGFYLCAWSTGGTSNQPQHFGDGTRLSIL.

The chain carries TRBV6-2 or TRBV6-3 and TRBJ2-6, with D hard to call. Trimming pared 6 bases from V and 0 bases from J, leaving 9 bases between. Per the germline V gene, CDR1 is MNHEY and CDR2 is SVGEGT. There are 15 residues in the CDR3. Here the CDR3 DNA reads TGTGCCAGCAGCTTCCGTTACTCTGGGGCCAACGTCCTGACTTTC. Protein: CASSFRYSGANVLTF.

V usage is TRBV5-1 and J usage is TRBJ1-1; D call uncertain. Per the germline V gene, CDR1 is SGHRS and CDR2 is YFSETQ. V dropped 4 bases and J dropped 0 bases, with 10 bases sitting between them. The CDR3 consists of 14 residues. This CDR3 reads CASSPTTMNTEAFF. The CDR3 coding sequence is TGCGCCAGCAGCCCCACAACGATGAACACTGAAGCTTTCTTT.

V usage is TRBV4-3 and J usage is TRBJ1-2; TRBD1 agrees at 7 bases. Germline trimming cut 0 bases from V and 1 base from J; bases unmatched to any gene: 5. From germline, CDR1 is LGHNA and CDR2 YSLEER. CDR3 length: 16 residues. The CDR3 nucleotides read TGCGCCAGCAGCCAAGATACAGCAGGGGGTAACTATGGCTACACCTTC. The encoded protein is CASSQDTAGGNYGYTF.

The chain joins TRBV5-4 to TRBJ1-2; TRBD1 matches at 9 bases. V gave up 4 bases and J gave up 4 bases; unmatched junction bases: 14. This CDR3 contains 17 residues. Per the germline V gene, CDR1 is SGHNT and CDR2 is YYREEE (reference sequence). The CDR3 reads CASSPRGGTGGIYGYTF. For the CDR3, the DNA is TGTGCCAGCAGCCCGCGGGGTGGAACAGGGGGCATCTATGGCTACACCTTC.

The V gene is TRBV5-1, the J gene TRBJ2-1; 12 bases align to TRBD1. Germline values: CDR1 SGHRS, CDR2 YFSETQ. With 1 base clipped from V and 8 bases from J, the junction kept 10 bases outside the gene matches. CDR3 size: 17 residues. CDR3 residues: CASSLSGTGGAGHEQFF. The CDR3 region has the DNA TGCGCCAGCAGCTTGTCCGGGACAGGGGGCGCGGGTCATGAGCAGTTCTTC.